Shown below are 9 T cell receptor beta chains from a single sample sequenced in a study of T cell repertoires in cytomegalovirus infection. Their antigens remain unidentified. TCRdb used MiXCR to reprocess the reads, holding one entry per CDR3 protein. This table holds 370,000 or so distinct CDR3 sequences, about a third found once. The specimen comprised cultured PBMCs, sampled from culture after CMV antigen stimulation. The receptor source for this set is a human donor in good health (CMV status not recorded). Some clones in this sample may be carry-over from other donors' samples.

Judged by abundance, this clonotype is medium-sized. This sequence joins TRBV7-2 and TRBJ1-5; possibly TRBD1 for D (6 bases). Germline V gives CDR1 SGHTA, CDR2 FQGNSA. V lost 6 bases and J lost 4, with 16 bases in between. CDR3 length: 15 residues. The CDR3 reads CASSRQQGPNQPQHF. The CDR3 DNA reads as TGTGCCAGCAGTCGACAACAGGGCCCGAATCAGCCCCAGCATTTT.

This clonotype has just one count. The rearrangement uses TRBV6-2 or TRBV6-3 and TRBJ1-2; D ambiguous. Trimming left V 6 bases short and J 6 bases short, with 17 bases between. The germline V gene has CDR1 MNHEY and CDR2 SVGEGT. CDR3 length: 14 residues. CDR3 bases: TGTGCCAGCAGCCCGAGACGGAATGGGGATGGCTACACCTTC. Protein: CASSPRRNGDGYTF.

This chain joins TRBV20-1 and TRBJ2-1; 8 bases are a match to TRBD2. V shed 3 bases, J shed 11 bases, and the junction held 12 bases outside the gene matches. The CDR3 length is 14 residues. Per germline, CDR1 DFQATT and CDR2 SNEGSKA (reference sequence). The CDR3 spells CSASDAGTRVKQFF. Here the CDR3 DNA reads TGCAGTGCTAGTGATGCCGGGACTAGAGTTAAGCAGTTCTTC.

This clonotype was counted only a few times. The CDR3 DNA is TGTGCCAGCAGCTTTGGGACAGGCTCCCACACAGATACGCAGTATTTT. This gives the protein CASSFGTGSHTDTQYF. The chain joins TRBV7-2 to TRBJ2-3; TRBD1 aligns across 8 bases. From germline, CDR1 is SGHTA and CDR2 FQGNSA. This CDR3 region has 16 residues. Germline trimming cut 3 bases from V and 2 bases from J; bases unmatched to any gene: 7.

This chain uses TRBV12-3 or TRBV12-4 with TRBJ1-5; 7 bases are a match to TRBD1. V shed 2 bases and J 7 bases; nucleotides not matched to a gene: 2. The CDR3 consists of 13 residues. The CDR3 is CASSLRQGQPQHF. The CDR3 region has the DNA TGTGCCAGCAGTTTAAGACAGGGCCAGCCCCAGCATTTT.

The J gene is TRBJ1-1, the V gene TRBV27, with no clear D. Germline-derived CDR1 and CDR2 are MNHEY and SMNVEV (reference sequence). CDR3 length: 11 amino acids. The ends were cut back, 10 bases at V and 4 bases at J, with 10 bases in the middle. The CDR3 loop reads CATFSGTEAFF. The CDR3 region has the DNA TGTGCCACCTTCTCCGGCACTGAAGCTTTCTTT.

J is TRBJ2-3 and V is TRBV9, with D perhaps TRBD2 (6 bases). Deletions cut 3 bases from V and 1 base from J, with 12 bases between. Germline V lookup: CDR1 SGDLS, CDR2 YYNGEE. The CDR3 runs to 15 residues. The DNA of the CDR3 is TGTGCCAGCAGCGGGAGGGGAAAGCGCACAGATACGCAGTATTTT. The encoded protein is CASSGRGKRTDTQYF.

The CDR3 DNA reads as TGTGCCAGCAGCCATTCGGGACAGGGGAACACTGAAGCTTTCTTT. Translation: CASSHSGQGNTEAFF. The J gene is TRBJ1-1, the V gene TRBV5-3; the match to TRBD1 covers 9 bases. TRBV5-3 is given ORF status, its function remaining uncertain. The V gene end was trimmed by 8 bases and the J gene end by 1 base; junction bases not matched to a gene: 9. The CDR3 is 15 amino acids.

This clonotype came up many times. The chain carries TRBV28 and TRBJ1-1; possible D gene TRBD1, 5 bases. The CDR3 is made up of 14 amino acids. The germline V and J ends were trimmed by 3 bases and 5 bases, with 13 bases remaining between them. Germline loops: CDR1 MDHEN, CDR2 SYDVKM. The CDR3 DNA follows: TGTGCCAGCAGTTTTGGGGGAACGGGGACTGAAGCTTTCTTT. It is translated as CASSFGGTGTEAFF.